This entry concerns a single T cell receptor beta chain. The sample carries other DNA sequences with the same CDR3. This specimen belongs to a study of blood T cell repertoires in COVID-19. Study in general: COVID-19 samples collected from the United States, Italy and Spain covered acute and convalescent phases. The analysed material was cDNA or gDNA that came from T cells, B-cell-depleted T cells, or PBMCs.

Germline V gene data show CDR1 as SGHTA and CDR2 as FQGNSA. V was cut by 5 bases and J by 3 bases, with 20 bases left in between. This CDR3 is 16 amino acids long. As processed by the authors: Cell counts per sample came from amplifying reference gene primers. Generated by immunoSEQ multiplex PCR, the TCRdb table keeps only in-frame clones and is missing some. The V and J calls and clone size are taken from that table; D and trimming were inferred from the DNA. This table holds 65,000 to 100,000 clones, 80% to 90% found once. Input material: peripheral blood. The TCR was taken from a man between 45 and 60 years old with acute or convalescent COVID-19. The chain recombines TRBV7-2 with TRBJ2-7; TRBD2 might be the D (6 bases). For the CDR3, the DNA is TGTGCCAGCAGCCCCAATCCCGCGGGAAGTAGCTACGAGCAGTACTTC. Translating gives CASSPNPAGSSYEQYF.